This T cell receptor beta chain was sequenced during a study of glioma-infiltrating T cells after dendritic cell vaccination (TCRdb year 2016). About the investigation overall: A cohort of about 15 glioblastoma patients from Phase I and II dendritic cell vaccination trials was included, of whom 9 were newly diagnosed and 6 had recurrent disease. Patients received autologous tumor lysate-pulsed dendritic cell vaccination between the early 2000s and the early 2010s. To make the vaccine, monocyte-derived dendritic cells were cultured for under 9 days with IL-4 and GM-CSF and then pulsed overnight with autologous tumor lysate. Each patient was given three intradermal dendritic cell vaccine injections, spaced two weeks apart, in the arm below the axilla. In glioblastoma patients vaccinated with dendritic cells, deep sequencing of TCR beta CDR3 regions served to measure tumor-infiltrating lymphocyte content and to compare repertoires between tumor and blood. Survival after dendritic cell vaccination was correlated with TCR sequencing metrics, such as TIL content and the overlap between tumor and blood repertoires.

Findings and caveats that apply to the study as a whole: After dendritic cell vaccination, a higher estimated pretreatment TIL content predicted longer time to progression and overall survival. The cohort was small and heterogeneous, only a few patients had full blood and tumor sets, and even fewer had initial-recurrent tumor pairs. The response model built on TCR overlap across three groups was characterized as speculative, with prospective validation still needed. TCR clonality showed no direct relationship with survival, which suggests that a diverse polyclonal response may matter.

On this clone: The target of this receptor is not known. The input lacks base qualities; no much larger clone sits a single base away.

Patients were selected on the basis of adequate residual fresh-frozen tumor tissue and more than two years of available survival data. Although molecular status otherwise differed among the glioblastoma patients, no patient had an isocitrate dehydrogenase mutation. PBMC collection took place before vaccination, two weeks after the third vaccination, and at tumor progression if progression occurred. Genomic DNA was extracted with the Qiagen DNeasy Blood extraction Kit. The immunoSEQ assay amplified TCRB CDR3 regions from roughly 2 micrograms of genomic DNA, or from all available DNA when less than that amount was available. The multiplex PCR relied on 60 forward primers for TCR V beta segments and 13 reverse primers for J beta segments. To estimate reads per starting template, synthetic control templates were spiked into each sample at limiting dilution. Sequencing produced 87 bp reads on the Illumina HiSeq System. Turning to the authors' computational methods: To remove PCR and sequencing errors, closely related sequences were merged with a nearest neighbor algorithm. TCR overlap was measured as the percentage of unique tumor TCR beta sequences also present in the same patient's peripheral blood. TCRdb limited this immuneACCESS table to in-frame rearrangements with V and J called. A share of clones is missing; checked studies link under half to unresolved V genes, and the rest is unexplained. The V and J calls and clone size are taken from that table; D and trimming were inferred from the DNA. The sample table records about 92,000 clones; under 90% of these occur just once. 15% to 19% of the sample lies in the top ten.

The sample here was blood, taken before dendritic cell vaccination. This clonotype was obtained from a human donor with glioblastoma.

CDR3 sequence: CASSVATGTDRGRGYGYTF. The sequence in DNA is TGTGCCAGCAGCGTAGCTACGGGGACCGACAGGGGGCGGGGCTATGGCTACACCTTC. The rearranged segments are TRBV9 and TRBJ1-2; 10 central bases correspond to TRBD1. The germline V and J ends show losses of 0 bases and 4 bases respectively, and no gene match explains 15 bases of the junction. Taken from the germline V gene, the CDR1 and CDR2 loops are SGDLS and YYNGEE. The CDR3 has 19 amino acids, counting the end cysteine and phenylalanine. CDR3 DNA only is kept here, 57 bases in frame from base 1.